The subject of this entry is one TCR beta chain. These data originate in a study of T cell responses to AZD1222 COVID-19 vaccine. Trimming left V 0 bases short and J 7 bases short, with 14 bases between. The germline CDR1 and CDR2 sequences are SGDLS and YYNGEE. This CDR3 contains 15 residues. Profiled with immunoSEQ multiplex PCR; TCRdb holds only in-frame clones, not every one. The table lists about 130,000 clones, about 90% of them singletons. The specimen comprised peripheral blood, sampled 28 days after the second AZD1222 dose. V is TRBV9 and J is TRBJ1-5; D may be TRBD1 (5 bases). The source of this sequence is an adult who received the AZD1222 COVID-19 vaccine. The CDR3: CASSVDNRLGQPQHF. CDR3 DNA: TGTGCCAGCAGCGTAGATAACAGGTTGGGGCAGCCCCAGCATTTT.